This T cell receptor beta chain was captured by sequencing in a study of cytomegalovirus exposure and HLA in healthy donors. Study findings and constraints: Some public TCRs appeared in many individuals, while most sequences were rare. Associated with cytomegalovirus, according to the listing, were around 160 TCR beta chains. Specificity of three CMV-associated chains for CMV antigens was verified in vitro.

In germline, CDR1 is SGHNT, CDR2 YYREEE (reference sequence). The V end lost 0 bases, the J end lost 6 bases, and 5 bases lay between the germline ends. The CDR3 runs 12 residues. Libraries were prepared by immunoSEQ multiplex PCR; TCRdb keeps only in-frame clonotypes and omits some of them. The top ten hold about 6.4% of the sample, which has about 150,000 clones, about nine tenths seen once. The count of this clone is one. Its target is unknown. This TCR was sampled from a woman under 40 in good health and CMV-seropositive. Source material: PBMCs. The chain combines TRBV5-4 with TRBJ2-3; D is ambiguous. The CDR3 reads CASSLGSDTQYF. The CDR3 DNA follows: TGTGCCAGCAGCTTGGGGAGCGATACGCAGTATTTT.